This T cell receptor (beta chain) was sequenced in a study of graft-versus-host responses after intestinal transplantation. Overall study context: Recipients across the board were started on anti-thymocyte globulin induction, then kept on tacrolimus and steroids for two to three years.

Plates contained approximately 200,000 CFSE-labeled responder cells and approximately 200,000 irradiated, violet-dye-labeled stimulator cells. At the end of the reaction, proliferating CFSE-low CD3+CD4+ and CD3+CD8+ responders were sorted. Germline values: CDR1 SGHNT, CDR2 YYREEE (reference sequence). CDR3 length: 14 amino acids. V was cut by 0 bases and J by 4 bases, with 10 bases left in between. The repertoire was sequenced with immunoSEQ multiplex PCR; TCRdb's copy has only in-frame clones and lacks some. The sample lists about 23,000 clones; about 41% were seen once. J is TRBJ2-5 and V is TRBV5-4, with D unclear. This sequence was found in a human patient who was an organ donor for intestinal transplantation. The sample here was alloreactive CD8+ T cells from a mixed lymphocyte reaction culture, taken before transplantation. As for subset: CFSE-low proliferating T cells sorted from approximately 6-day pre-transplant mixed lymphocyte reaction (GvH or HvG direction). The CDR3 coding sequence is TGTGCCAGCAGCTTGGATTCGTTTGCAGAGACCCAGTACTTC. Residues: CASSLDSFAETQYF.